This T cell receptor beta chain comes out of a study of blood T cells in healthy people across ages (dated by TCRdb to between 2014 and 2017). A note on the overall study: Template switching captured roughly one uniquely barcoded TCR beta cDNA molecule per two T cells in model experiments. Using deep sequencing normalized with unique cDNA molecular identifiers, the study measured how TCR beta repertoire diversity changes with age. Four age groups were formed from the donors: young (average 16 years), middle-aged (approximately 39), aged (62) and long-lived (more than 75). To avoid experimental bias, donors of different ages were spread randomly across the sequencing lanes. Two additional independent replicas of 1 million unique cDNA reads from the same blood draw were analyzed for two donors (one aged 18 to 30 and one aged 80 or older).

Taken from cysteine to phenylalanine, the CDR3 has 19 residues. Kept here is only the CDR3 DNA, which spans 57 bases and is read in frame from base 1. The V end gives up 6 bases and the J end 0 bases, leaving 16 bases in the junction not matched to a gene. CDR1 and CDR2, per the germline V gene, are MNHEY and SVGEGT. The roughly 38 donors, aged 6 to 90 years, were systemically healthy Caucasian individuals from Russia. About 9.1 milliliters of peripheral blood were collected from each donor into EDTA-treated Vacutainer tubes. Ficoll-Paque density-gradient centrifugation was used to isolate PBMCs, with at least 6.5 million per sample. Trizol reagent was used to extract total RNA from the PBMCs, yielding at least 5 micrograms per sample. For every donor, an aliquot of PBMCs went through flow cytometry to measure the percentages of naive CD45RAhigh/CD27high T cells. For this clonotype: Its target antigen remains unknown. No much larger clone is present one base from it, and per-base qualities are unavailable.

Summary of the overall study and its limitations: Observed TCR beta diversity correlated strongly with the percentage of naive T cells measured by flow cytometry. Observed TCR beta diversity per million T cells fell roughly linearly with age, and a significant reduction was already apparent by age around 40. Compared with the aged group, the long-lived group had more naive CD4+ T cells, fewer expanded clones and increased TCR diversity, a pattern suggesting age selection. Conclusive comparison of naive and antigen-experienced compartments was prevented by the profiling of bulk unsorted PBMCs. Estimates of total diversity from one million sequenced T cells were regarded as lower bounds and underestimates. Donor CMV infection status was unknown, potentially confounding age-related changes in expanded clonotypes.

The protocol used for the library was 5' RACE. For sequencing, an Illumina HiSeq 2500 was employed. A second about 6 to 11 cycle PCR used a sample-barcoded 5' primer and a J-beta primer mix. A template-switch 5' adaptor carrying 12 random nucleotides introduced a unique molecular identifier onto each TCR beta cDNA molecule. Each sample yielded at least 2.5 million CDR3-containing paired-end reads. All of the RNA was converted into first-strand cDNA using the Mint cDNA synthesis kit, with a TRBC-specific oligonucleotide serving as the primer. Following uracil-DNA glycosylase treatment, a first 18-cycle PCR with universal primers M1SS and BC2_uni_R was performed on all cDNA. In the authors' own workflow: Each sample was normalized by randomly selecting 1 million high-quality reads, each carrying a distinct molecular identifier. Reads sharing molecular identifiers were discarded rather than binned into consensus sequences. MiTCR, with a Q25 quality threshold and the strictest error-elimination algorithm, was used for CDR3 identification, clonotype clustering and error correction. Lower-bound total TCR beta diversity was estimated with a nonparametric unseen species model using Euler transformation. TCRdb reanalyzed the raw reads on its own, using fastp at Q25 for trimming and MiXCR for clone calling, and kept in-frame beta chains. One record per CDR3 amino acid sequence lists the most common genes and DNA. The V and J calls reflect TCRdb's pipeline rather than the authors' work. The sample table lists about 1.8 million distinct CDR3 sequences, around 48% of them with a count of one. Together, the top ten hold roughly 2% of the sample.

This receptor was obtained from a woman aged 35 to 49 in good health. Sequencing was performed on blood. The rearranged segments are TRBV6-2 or TRBV6-3 and TRBJ2-3; 9 central bases correspond to TRBD1. CDR3 sequence: CASSIHRDRASKSTDTQYF. The base sequence is TGTGCCAGCAGCATTCACCGGGACAGGGCGTCGAAAAGCACAGATACGCAGTATTTT.